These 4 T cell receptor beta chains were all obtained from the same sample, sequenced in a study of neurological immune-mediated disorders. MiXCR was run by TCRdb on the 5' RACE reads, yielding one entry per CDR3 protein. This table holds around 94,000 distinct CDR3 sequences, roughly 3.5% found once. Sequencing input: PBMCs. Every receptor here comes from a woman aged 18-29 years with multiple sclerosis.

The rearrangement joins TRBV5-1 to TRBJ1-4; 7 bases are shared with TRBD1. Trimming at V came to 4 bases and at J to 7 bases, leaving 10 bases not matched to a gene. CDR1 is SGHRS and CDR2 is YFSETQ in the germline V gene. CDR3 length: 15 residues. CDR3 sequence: CASSHEGKGAEKLFF. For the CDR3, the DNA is TGCGCCAGCAGCCATGAGGGAAAGGGGGCTGAAAAACTGTTTTTT.

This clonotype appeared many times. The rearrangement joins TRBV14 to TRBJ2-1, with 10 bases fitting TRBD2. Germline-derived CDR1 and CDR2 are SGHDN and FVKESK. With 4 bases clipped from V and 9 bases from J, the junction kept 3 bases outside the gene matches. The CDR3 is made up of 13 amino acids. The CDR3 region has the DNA TGTGCCAGCAGCCTAGCGGGAGGCGGTGAGCAGTTCTTC. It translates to CASSLAGGGEQFF.

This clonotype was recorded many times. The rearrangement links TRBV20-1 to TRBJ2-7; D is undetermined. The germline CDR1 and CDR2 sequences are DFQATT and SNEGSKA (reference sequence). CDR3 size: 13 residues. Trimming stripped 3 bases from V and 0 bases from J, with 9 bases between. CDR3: CSARAESSYEQYF. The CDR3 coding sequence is TGCAGTGCTAGGGCTGAAAGCTCCTACGAGCAGTACTTC.

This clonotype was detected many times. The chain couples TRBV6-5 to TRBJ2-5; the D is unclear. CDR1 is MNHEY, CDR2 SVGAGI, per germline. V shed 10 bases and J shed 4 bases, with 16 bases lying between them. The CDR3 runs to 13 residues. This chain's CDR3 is CATGRLLRETQYF. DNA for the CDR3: TGTGCCACCGGGCGACTTTTAAGAGAGACCCAGTACTTC.